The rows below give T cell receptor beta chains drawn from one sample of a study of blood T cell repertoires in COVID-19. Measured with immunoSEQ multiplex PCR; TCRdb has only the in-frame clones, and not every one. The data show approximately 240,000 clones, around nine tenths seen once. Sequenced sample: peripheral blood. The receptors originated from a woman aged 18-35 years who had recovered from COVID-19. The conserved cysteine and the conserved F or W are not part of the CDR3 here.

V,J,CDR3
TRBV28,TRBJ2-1,ASTSRDSRNEQF
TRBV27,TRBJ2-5,ASSRGFPETQY
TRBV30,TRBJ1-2,AWLSTGGGYGYT
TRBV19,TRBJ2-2,ASSIDRRPGELF
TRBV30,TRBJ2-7,AWSAGDRAPTDEQY
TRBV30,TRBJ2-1,AIALGALYNEQF
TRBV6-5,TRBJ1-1,ASSYSIGGTEAF
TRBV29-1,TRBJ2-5,SVATGGVETQY
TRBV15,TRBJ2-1,ATTWDSSKQF
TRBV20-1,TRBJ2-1,SAADYLGQF
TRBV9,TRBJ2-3,ASSVGTSGRSTDTQY
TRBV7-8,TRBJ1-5,ASSQNQGQPQH
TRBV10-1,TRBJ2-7,ASNRTGKDEQY
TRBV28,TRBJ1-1,ASEELGSTEAF
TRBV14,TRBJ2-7,ASSFGQAYEQY
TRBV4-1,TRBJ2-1,ASSQKLAGGPDEQF
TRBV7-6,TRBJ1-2,ASSPDTGGRGYT
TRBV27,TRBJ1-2,ASSFRGYYGYT
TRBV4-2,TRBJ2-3,ASSQVGSYGSTDTQY
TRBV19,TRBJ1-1,ASRQTGANTEAF
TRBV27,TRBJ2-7,ASSLRGTSYEQY
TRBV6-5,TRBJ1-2,ASTMGGRSYGYT
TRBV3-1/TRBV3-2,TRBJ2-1,ASSQLGVAGDNEQF
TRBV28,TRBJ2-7,ASSLRGFSYEQY
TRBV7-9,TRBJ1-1,ASQRDTEAF
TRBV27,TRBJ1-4,ASSLYRGEKLF
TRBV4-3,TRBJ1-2,ASSQEGTGIYGYT
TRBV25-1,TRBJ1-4,ASSIHESSNEKLF
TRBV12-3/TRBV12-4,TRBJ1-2,ASSTGTGVGYT
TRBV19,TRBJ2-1,ASSNAGQLYNEQF
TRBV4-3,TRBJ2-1,ASSPTIAGASNEQF
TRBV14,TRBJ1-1,ASSFGGLDTEAF
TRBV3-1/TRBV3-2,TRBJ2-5,ASSQDDRGQETQY
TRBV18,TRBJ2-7,ASTRGHDYEQY
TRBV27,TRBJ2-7,ASSFVGGAPTYEQY
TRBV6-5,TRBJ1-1,ASSYSGRGYQDAF
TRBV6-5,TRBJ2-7,ASSYSTGLAGDEQY
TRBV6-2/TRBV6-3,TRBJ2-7,ASSYPGQGVYEQY
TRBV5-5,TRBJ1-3,ASSLLTITGNTIY
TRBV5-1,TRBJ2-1,ASSSGNEQF
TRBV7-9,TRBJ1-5,ASSIDRANQPQH
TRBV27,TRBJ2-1,ASSLSIFPTGYNEQF
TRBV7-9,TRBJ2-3,ASSLSSGPSSTDTQY
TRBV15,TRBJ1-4,ATNPGVDEKLF
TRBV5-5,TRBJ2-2,ASSLGAYTGELF
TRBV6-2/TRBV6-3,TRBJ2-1,ASSYSMASGDNEQF
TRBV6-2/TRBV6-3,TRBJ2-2,ASSPRPVGGELF
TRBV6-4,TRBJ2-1,ASSESGGSYNEQF
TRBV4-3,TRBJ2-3,ASSLGSSTDTQY
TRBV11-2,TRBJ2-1,ASSPLEGARDEQF
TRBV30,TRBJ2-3,AWSVRSGITDTQY
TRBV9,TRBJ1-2,ASSVAGGHGYGYT
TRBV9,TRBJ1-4,ASSVGAENEKLF
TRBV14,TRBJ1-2,ASSQDSFQANYGYT
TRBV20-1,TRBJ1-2,SVNGYT
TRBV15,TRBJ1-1,ATSGARGNTEAF
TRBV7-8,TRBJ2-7,ASSPVTSGYEQY
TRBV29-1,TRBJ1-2,STTGGTGGYGYT